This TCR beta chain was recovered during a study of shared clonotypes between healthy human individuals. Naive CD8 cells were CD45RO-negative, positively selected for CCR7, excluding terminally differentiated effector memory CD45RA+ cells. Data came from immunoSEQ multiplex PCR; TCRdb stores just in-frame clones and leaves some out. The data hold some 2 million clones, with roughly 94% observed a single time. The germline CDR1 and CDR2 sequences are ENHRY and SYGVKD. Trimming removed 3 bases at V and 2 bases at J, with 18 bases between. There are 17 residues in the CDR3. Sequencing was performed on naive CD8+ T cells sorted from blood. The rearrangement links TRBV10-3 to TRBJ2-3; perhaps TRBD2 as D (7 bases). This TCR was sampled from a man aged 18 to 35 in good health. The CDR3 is CAISDGAWGGPTDTQYF. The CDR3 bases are TGTGCCATCAGTGATGGGGCCTGGGGGGGGCCCACAGATACGCAGTATTTT.